This T cell receptor (beta chain) is drawn from a study of blood T cells in healthy people across ages. Study results and limitations: Higher diversity, along with more naive CD4+ cells, distinguished long-lived donors from aged donors.

Roughly 10 milliliters of peripheral blood were drawn from each donor. Total RNA was extracted at no less than 6 micrograms per sample. With 0 bases clipped from V and 1 base from J, the junction kept 8 bases outside the gene matches. CDR1 is DFQATT and CDR2 is SNEGSKA in the germline V gene (reference sequence). This CDR3 contains 17 residues. PCR was performed a second time for about 7 to 11 cycles using a sample-barcoded 5' primer and a J-beta primer mix. TCRdb recomputed calls from the 5' RACE reads with MiXCR, one row per CDR3 protein. The table lists under 1,000,000 distinct CDR3 sequences, about half of them singletons. This clonotype occurred a few times. What it binds is unknown.

The source material was blood. V gene TRBV20-1 combines with J gene TRBJ2-1; 8 nucleotides match TRBD2. This TCR was recovered from a man older than 75 in good health. For the CDR3, the DNA is TGCAGTGCTAGAGATTTAGGCGGGAGGACGTCCTACAATGAGCAGTTCTTC. Its translation: CSARDLGGRTSYNEQFF.